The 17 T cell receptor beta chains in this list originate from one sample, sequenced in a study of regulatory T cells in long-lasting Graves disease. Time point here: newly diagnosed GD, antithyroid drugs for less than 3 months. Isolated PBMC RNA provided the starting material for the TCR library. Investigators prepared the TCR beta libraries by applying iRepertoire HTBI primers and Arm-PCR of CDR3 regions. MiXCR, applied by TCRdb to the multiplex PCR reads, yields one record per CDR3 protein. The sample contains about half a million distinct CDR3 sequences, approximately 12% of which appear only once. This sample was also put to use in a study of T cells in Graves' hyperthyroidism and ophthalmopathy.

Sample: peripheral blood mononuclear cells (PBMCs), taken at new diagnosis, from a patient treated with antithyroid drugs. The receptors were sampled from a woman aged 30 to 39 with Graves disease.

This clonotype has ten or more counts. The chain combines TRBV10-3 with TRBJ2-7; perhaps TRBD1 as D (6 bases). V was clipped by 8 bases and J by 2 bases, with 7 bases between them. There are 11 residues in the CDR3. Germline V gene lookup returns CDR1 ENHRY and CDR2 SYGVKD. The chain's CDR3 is CAIGTTYEQYF. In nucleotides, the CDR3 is TGTGCCATCGGGACAACCTACGAGCAGTACTTC.

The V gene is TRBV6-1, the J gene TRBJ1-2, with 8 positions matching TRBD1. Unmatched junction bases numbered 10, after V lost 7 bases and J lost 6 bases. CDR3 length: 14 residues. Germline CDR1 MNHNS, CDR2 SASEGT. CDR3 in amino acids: CASTAARGLHGYTF. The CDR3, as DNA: TGTGCCAGCACCGCCGCCAGGGGGCTTCATGGCTACACCTTC.

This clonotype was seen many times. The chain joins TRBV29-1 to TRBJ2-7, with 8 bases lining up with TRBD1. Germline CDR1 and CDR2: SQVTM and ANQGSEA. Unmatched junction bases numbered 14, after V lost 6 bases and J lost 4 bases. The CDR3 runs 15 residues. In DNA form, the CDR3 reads TGCAGCGTCGTTACCTTGGCAGGGGGCTTATACGAGCAGTACTTC. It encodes CSVVTLAGGLYEQYF.

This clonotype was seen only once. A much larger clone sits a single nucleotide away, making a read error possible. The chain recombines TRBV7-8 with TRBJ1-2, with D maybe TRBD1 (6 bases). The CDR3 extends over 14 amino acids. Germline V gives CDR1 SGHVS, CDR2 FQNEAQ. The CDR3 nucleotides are TGTGTCAGCAGCTTAGGGGGTTTGGGCTATGGCTACACCTTC. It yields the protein CVSSLGGLGYGYTF.

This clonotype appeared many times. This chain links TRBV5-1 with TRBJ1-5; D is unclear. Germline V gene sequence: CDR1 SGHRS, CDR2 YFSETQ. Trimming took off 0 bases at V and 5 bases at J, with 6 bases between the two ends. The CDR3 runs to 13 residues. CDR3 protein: CASSLDPDQPQHF. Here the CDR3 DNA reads TGCGCCAGCAGCTTGGATCCCGATCAGCCCCAGCATTTT.

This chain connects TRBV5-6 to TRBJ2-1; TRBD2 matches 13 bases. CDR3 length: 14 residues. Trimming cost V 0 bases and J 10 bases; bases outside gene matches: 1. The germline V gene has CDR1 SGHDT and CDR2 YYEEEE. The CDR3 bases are TGTGCCAGCAGCTTGGGGGGACTAGCGGGGGAGCAGTTCTTC. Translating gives CASSLGGLAGEQFF.

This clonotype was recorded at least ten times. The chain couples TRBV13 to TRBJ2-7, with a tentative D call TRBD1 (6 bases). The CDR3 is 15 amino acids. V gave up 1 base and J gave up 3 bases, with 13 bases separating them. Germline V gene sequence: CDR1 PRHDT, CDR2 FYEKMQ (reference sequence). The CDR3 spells CASSLEGGASYEQYF. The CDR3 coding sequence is TGTGCCAGCAGCTTAGAAGGGGGAGCAAGCTACGAGCAGTACTTC. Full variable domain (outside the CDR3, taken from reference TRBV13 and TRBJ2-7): AAGVIQSPRHLIKEKRETATLKCYPIPRHDTVYWYQQGPGQDPQFLISFYEKMQSDKGSIPDRFSAQQFSDYHSELNMSSLELGDSALYFCASSLEGGASYEQYFGPGTRLTVT.

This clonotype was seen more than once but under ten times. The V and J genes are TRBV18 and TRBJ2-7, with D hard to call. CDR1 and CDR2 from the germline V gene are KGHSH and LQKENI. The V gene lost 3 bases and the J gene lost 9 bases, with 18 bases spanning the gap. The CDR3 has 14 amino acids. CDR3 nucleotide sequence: TGTGCCAGCTCACCCCGGAGTAATCTACGAGCGCAGTACTTC. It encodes CASSPRSNLRAQYF.

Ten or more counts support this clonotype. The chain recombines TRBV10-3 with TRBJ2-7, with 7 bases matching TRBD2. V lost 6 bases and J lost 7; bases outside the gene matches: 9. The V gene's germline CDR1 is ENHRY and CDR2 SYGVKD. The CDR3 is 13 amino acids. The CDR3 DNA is TGTGCCATCAGCTTACTAGCGTCGCGGGAGCAGTACTTC. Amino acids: CAISLLASREQYF.

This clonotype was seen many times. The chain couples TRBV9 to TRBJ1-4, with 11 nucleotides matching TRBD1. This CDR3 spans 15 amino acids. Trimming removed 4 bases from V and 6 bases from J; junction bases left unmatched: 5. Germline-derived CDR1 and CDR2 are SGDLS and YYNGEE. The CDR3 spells CASSFGQGAYEKLFF. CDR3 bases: TGTGCCAGCAGCTTTGGACAGGGGGCGTATGAAAAACTGTTTTTT.

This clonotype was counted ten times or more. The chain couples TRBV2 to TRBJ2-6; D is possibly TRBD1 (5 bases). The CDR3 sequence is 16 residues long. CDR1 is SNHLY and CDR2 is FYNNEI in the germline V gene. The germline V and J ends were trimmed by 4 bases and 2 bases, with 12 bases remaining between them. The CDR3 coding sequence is TGTGCCAGCAGTGGCCCGGACATAACTGGGGCCAACGTCCTGACTTTC. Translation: CASSGPDITGANVLTF.

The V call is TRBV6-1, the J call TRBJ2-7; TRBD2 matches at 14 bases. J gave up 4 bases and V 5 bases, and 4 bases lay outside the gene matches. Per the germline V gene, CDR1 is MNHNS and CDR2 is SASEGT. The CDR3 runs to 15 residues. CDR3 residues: CASSKTSGRAYEQYF. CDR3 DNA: TGTGCCAGCAGTAAGACTAGCGGGAGGGCTTACGAGCAGTACTTC.

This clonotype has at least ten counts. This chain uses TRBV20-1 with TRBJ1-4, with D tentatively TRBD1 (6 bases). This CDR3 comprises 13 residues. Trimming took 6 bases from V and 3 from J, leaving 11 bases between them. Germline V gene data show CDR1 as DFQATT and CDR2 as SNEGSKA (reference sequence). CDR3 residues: CSASQGANEKLFF. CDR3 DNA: TGCAGTGCCTCACAGGGAGCTAATGAAAAACTGTTTTTT.

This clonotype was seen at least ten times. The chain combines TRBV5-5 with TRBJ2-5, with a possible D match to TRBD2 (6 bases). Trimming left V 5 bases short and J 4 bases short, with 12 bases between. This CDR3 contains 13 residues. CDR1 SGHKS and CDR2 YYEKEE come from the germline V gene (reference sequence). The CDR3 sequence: CASSHPGLETQYF. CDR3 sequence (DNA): TGTGCCAGCAGTCACCCGGGACTAGAGACCCAGTACTTC.

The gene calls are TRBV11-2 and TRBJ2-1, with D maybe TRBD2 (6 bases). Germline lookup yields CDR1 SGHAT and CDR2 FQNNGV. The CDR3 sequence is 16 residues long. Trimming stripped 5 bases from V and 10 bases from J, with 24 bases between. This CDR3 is CASSPPPLVGGREQFF. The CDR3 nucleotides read TGTGCCAGCAGCCCCCCCCCCCTAGTGGGAGGAAGGGAGCAGTTCTTC.

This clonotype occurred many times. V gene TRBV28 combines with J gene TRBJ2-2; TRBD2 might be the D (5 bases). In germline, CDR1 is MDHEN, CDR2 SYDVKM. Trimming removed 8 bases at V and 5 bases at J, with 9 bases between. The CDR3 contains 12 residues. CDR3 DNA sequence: TGTGCCAGCGAGGGTCCTACCGGGGAGCTGTTTTTT. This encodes CASEGPTGELFF.

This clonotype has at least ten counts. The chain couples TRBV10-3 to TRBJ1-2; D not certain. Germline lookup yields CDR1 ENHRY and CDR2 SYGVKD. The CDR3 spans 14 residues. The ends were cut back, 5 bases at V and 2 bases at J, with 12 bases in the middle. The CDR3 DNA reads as TGTGCCATCAGTTCCGCAATTACGAACTATGGCTACACCTTC. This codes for CAISSAITNYGYTF.